The TCR beta chain under discussion was sequenced for a study of blood T cell repertoires in COVID-19. Study information: Researchers got acute and convalescent COVID-19 samples from the United States, Italy and Spain.

Per the authors' pipeline: Researchers report that nucleated cell counts were estimated from reference gene primer amplification. Repertoires were generated with immunoSEQ multiplex PCR, while TCRdb's copy carries only in-frame clones and drops some. The V and J calls and clone size were taken over from that table, and D and trimming were inferred from the DNA. The sample carries 300,000 to 400,000 clones, over 70% recorded once. This CDR3 is built from 13 residues. V lost 10 bases, J lost 4 bases, and 13 bases lay in between. Germline V gene data show CDR1 as MNHEY and CDR2 as SVGAGI. The TCR originated in a man aged 25-45 years with active or convalescent COVID-19. Sequenced: peripheral blood. This chain links TRBV6-5 with TRBJ2-2; a weak D match, TRBD2 (5 bases). DNA of the CDR3: TGTGCCACCGGACCGAGGGTCACCGGGGAGCTGTTTTTT. This translates into CATGPRVTGELFF.